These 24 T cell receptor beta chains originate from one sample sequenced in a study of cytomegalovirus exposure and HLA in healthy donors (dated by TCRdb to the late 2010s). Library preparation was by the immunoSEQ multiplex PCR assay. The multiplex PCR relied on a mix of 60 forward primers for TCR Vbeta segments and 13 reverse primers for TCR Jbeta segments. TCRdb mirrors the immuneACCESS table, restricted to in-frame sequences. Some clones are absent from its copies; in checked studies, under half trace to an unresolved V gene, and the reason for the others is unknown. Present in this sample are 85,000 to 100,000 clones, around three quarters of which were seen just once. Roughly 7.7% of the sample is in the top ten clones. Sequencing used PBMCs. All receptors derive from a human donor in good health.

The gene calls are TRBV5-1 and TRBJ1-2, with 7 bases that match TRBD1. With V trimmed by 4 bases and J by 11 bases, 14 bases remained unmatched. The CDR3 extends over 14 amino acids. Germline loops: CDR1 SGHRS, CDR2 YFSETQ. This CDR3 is CASSSPGQPNRYTF. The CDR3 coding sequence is TGCGCCAGCAGCAGTCCGGGACAGCCAAATCGGTACACCTTC. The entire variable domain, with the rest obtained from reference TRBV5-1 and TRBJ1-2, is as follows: KAGVTQTPRYLIKTRGQQVTLSCSPISGHRSVSWYQQTPGQGLQFLFEYFSETQRNKGNFPGRFSGRQFSNSRSEMNVSTLELGDSALYLCASSSPGQPNRYTFGSGTRLTVV.

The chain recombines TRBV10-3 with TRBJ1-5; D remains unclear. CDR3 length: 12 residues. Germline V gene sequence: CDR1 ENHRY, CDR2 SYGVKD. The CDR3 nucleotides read TGTCAAGGGAGGTATAGCAATCAGCCCCAGCATTTT. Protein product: CQGRYSNQPQHF.

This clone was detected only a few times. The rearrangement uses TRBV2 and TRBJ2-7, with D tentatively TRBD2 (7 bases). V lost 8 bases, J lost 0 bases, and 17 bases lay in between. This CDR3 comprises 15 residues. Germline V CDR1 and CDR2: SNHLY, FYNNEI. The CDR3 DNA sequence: TGTGCCAGCGAGGGGGGGACGGGGAGCTCCTACGAGCAGTACTTC. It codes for CASEGGTGSSYEQYF. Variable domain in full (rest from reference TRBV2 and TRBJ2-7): EPEVTQTPSHQVTQMGQEVILRCVPISNHLYFYWYRQILGQKVEFLVSFYNNEISEKSEIFDDQFSVERPDGSNFTLKIRSTKLEDSAMYFCASEGGTGSSYEQYFGPGTRLTVT.

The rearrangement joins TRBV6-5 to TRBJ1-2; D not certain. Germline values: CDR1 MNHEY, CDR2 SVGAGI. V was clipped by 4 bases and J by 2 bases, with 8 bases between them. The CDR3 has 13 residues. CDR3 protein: CASSLAGNYGYTF. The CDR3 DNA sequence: TGTGCCAGCAGTTTAGCGGGGAACTATGGCTACACCTTC.

In nucleotides, the CDR3 is TGTGCCTGGAGCTTAGGGACAGGGTGGGGTCAGCCCCAGCATTTT. Its protein is CAWSLGTGWGQPQHF. V is TRBV30 and J is TRBJ1-5, with 9 nucleotides matching TRBD1. This CDR3 region has 15 residues. Per germline, CDR1 GTSNPN and CDR2 SVGIG (reference sequence). J gave up 6 bases and V 3 bases, and 9 bases lay outside the gene matches.

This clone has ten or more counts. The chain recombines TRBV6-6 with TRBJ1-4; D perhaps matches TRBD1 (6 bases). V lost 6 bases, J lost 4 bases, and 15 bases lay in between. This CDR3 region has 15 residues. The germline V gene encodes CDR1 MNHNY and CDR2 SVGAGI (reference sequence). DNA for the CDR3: TGTGCCAGCAGGCCGAATACAGGGAGTAATGAAAAACTGTTTTTT. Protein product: CASRPNTGSNEKLFF.

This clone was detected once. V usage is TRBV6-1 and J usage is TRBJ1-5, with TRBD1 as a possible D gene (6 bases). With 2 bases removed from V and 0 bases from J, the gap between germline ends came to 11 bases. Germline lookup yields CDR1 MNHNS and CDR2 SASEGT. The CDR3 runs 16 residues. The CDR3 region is CASSEIGGDSNQPQHF. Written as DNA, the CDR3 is TGTGCCAGCAGTGAAATAGGGGGGGATAGCAATCAGCCCCAGCATTTT.

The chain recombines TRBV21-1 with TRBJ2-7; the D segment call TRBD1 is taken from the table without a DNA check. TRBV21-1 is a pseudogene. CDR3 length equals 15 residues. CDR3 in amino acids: CASREDRTFPYEQYF. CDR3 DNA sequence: TGTGCCAGTAGAGAAGACAGGACTTTCCCCTACGAGCAGTACTTC.

In nucleotides, the CDR3 is TGTGCCAGCAGCCCCGGGTTAGTGTATGGCTACACCTTC. It codes for CASSPGLVYGYTF. V usage is TRBV25-1 and J usage is TRBJ1-2; D gene ambiguous. The CDR3 spans 13 residues. Germline V gives CDR1 MGHDK, CDR2 SYGVNS. The V gene lost 6 bases and the J gene lost 5 bases, with 13 bases spanning the gap.

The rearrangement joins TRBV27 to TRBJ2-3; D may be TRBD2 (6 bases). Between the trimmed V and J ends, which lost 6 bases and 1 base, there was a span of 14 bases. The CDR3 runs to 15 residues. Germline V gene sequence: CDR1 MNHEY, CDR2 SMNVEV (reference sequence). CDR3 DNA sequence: TGTGCCAGCAGCCTTTGGGGGGTGGGCACAGATACGCAGTATTTT. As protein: CASSLWGVGTDTQYF.

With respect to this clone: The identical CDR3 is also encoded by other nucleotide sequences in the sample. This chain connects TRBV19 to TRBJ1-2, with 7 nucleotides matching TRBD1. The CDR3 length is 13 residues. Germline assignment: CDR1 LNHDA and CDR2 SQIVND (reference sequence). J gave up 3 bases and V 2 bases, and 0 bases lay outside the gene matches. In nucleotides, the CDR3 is TGTGCCAGTAGTATAACAGGGGACTATGGCTACACCTTC. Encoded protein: CASSITGDYGYTF.

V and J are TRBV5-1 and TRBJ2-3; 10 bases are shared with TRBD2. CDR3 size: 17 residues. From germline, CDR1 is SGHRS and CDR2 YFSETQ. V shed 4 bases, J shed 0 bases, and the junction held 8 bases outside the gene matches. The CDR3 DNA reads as TGCGCCAGCAGCAGAACTTCAGCGGGGGGGAGCACAGATACGCAGTATTTT. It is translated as CASSRTSAGGSTDTQYF.

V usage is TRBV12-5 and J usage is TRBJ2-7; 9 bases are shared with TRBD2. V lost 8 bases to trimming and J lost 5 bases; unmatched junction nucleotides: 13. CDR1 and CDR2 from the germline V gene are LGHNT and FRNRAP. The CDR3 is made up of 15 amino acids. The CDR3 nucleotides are TGTGCTAGTCGCCCCCCTGCGGGAGGGCCGGACGAGCAGTACTTC. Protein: CASRPPAGGPDEQYF.

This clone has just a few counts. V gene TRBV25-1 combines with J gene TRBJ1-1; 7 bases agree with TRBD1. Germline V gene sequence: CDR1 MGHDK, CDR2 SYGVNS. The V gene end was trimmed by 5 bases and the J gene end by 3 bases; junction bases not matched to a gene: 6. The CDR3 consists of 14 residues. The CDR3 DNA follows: TGTGCCAGCAGTCCCTGGACAGGTTACACTGAAGCTTTCTTT. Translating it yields CASSPWTGYTEAFF.

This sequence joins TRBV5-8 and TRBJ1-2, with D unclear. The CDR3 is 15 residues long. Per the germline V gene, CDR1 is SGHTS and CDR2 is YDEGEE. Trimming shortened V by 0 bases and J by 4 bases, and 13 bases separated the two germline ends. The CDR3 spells CASSLDGSAFYGYTF. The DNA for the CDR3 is TGTGCCAGCAGCTTGGATGGAAGCGCTTTCTATGGCTACACCTTC.

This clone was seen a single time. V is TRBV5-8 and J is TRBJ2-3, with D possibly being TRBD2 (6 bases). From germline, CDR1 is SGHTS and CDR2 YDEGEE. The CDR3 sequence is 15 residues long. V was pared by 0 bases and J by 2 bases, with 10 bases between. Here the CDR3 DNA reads TGTGCCAGCAGCTTGGGACGGAGGGCCACAGATACGCAGTATTTT. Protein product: CASSLGRRATDTQYF.

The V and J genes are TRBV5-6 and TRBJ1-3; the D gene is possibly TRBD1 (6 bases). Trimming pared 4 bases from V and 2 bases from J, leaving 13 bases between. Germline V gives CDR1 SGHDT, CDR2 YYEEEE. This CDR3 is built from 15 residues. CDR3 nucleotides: TGTGCCAGCAGCCCCACAGGGTCGGCTGGAAACACCATATATTTT. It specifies CASSPTGSAGNTIYF.

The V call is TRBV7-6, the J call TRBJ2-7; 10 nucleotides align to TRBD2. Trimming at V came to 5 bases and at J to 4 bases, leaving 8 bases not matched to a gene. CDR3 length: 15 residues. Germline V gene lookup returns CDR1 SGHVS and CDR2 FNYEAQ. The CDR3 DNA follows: TGTGCCAGCAGCCCTCTAGCGGGAGTGCAGTACGAGCAGTACTTC. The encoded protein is CASSPLAGVQYEQYF.

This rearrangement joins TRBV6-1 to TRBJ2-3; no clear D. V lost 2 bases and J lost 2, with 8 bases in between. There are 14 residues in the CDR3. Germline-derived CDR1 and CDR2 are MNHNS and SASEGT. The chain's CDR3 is CASSELSPTDTQYF. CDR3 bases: TGTGCCAGCAGTGAATTGAGCCCCACAGATACGCAGTATTTT.

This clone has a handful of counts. The CDR3 DNA is TGTGCCAGCAGCTTAGTAGGTAGCTGGAACCCTTACAATGAGCAGTTCTTC. It encodes CASSLVGSWNPYNEQFF. The chain couples TRBV7-9 to TRBJ2-1; D not resolved. V was cut by 1 base and J by 4 bases, with 17 bases left in between. CDR1 and CDR2 from the germline V gene are SEHNR and FQNEAQ (reference sequence). The CDR3 contains 17 residues.

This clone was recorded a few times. The CDR3: CATSTGENTEAFF. CDR3 nucleotide sequence: TGTGCCACCAGCACCGGGGAGAACACTGAAGCTTTCTTT. The V call is TRBV15, the J call TRBJ1-1; D is ambiguous. Germline assignment: CDR1 LNHNV and CDR2 YYDKDF (reference sequence). The CDR3 has 13 amino acids. V was cut by 4 bases and J by 1 base, with 7 bases left in between.

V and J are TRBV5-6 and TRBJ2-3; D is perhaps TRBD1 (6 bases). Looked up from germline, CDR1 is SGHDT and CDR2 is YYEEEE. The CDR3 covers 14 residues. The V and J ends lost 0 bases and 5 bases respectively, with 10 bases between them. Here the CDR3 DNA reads TGTGCCAGCAGCTTGGGGGGGCGCGAAGATACGCAGTATTTT. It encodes CASSLGGREDTQYF.

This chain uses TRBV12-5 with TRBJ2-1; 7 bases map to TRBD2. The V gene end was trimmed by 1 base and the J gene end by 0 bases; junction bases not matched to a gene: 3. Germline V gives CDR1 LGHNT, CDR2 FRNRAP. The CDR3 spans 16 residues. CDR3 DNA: TGTGCTAGTGGTTTGGGGGGCGGGGGCTCCTACAATGAGCAGTTCTTC. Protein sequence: CASGLGGGGSYNEQFF.

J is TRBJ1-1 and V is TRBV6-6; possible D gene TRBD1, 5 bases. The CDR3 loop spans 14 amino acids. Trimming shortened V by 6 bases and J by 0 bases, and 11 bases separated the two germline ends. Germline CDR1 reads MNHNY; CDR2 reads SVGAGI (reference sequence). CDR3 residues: CASSTGTLNTEAFF. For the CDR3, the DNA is TGTGCCAGCAGCACCGGGACTTTGAACACTGAAGCTTTCTTT.